Below are 12 T cell receptor beta chains sequenced from a single sample in a study of blood T cell repertoires in COVID-19. The repertoire was sequenced with immunoSEQ multiplex PCR; TCRdb's copy has only in-frame clones and lacks some. The table has some 150,000 clones, 80% seen once. The sequenced sample was peripheral blood. Every receptor here comes from a woman aged 45-65 years with acute or convalescent COVID-19.

In this sample, this clone turned up a few times. The rearrangement uses TRBV5-1 and TRBJ1-1; the D gene is possibly TRBD1 (6 bases). With 0 bases removed from V and 1 base from J, the gap between germline ends came to 19 bases. CDR1 SGHRS and CDR2 YFSETQ come from the germline V gene. The CDR3 is 18 residues long. CDR3 nucleotide sequence: TGCGCCAGCAGCTTGGGATTGGGGACACCCATTACGAACACTGAAGCTTTCTTT. Protein product: CASSLGLGTPITNTEAFF. The full variable domain, completed using reference TRBV5-1 and TRBJ1-1, is KAGVTQTPRYLIKTRGQQVTLSCSPISGHRSVSWYQQTPGQGLQFLFEYFSETQRNKGNFPGRFSGRQFSNSRSEMNVSTLELGDSALYLCASSLGLGTPITNTEAFFGQGTRLTVV.

The rearrangement uses TRBV7-9 and TRBJ1-4; D not certain. The V gene lost 1 base and the J gene lost 7 bases, with 25 bases spanning the gap. The CDR3 has 19 amino acids. Germline V lookup: CDR1 SEHNR, CDR2 FQNEAQ (reference sequence). The CDR3 reads CASSLGIQRRQAKGEKLFF. The CDR3 DNA reads as TGTGCCAGCAGCTTAGGGATTCAAAGGAGGCAGGCGAAGGGTGAAAAACTGTTTTTT.

J is TRBJ2-7 and V is TRBV7-2; no firm D call. The germline CDR1 and CDR2 sequences are SGHTA and FQGNSA. Trimming shortened V by 4 bases and J by 2 bases, and 3 bases separated the two germline ends. CDR3 length equals 11 residues. CDR3 bases: TGTGCCAGCAGCTCTGCCTACGAGCAGTACTTC. It specifies CASSSAYEQYF.

The chain carries TRBV6-5 and TRBJ1-6, with 10 bases that match TRBD1. Trimming cost V 2 bases and J 9 bases; bases outside gene matches: 7. The CDR3 spans 16 residues. Per the germline V gene, CDR1 is MNHEY and CDR2 is SVGAGI. As DNA, the CDR3 is TGTGCCAGCAGTTACAACCGGGACAGGGGAGGTTCACCCCTCCACTTT. Residues: CASSYNRDRGGSPLHF.

About this clone itself: This specimen includes other DNA sequences encoding the same CDR3. This chain joins TRBV5-1 and TRBJ2-5; D not certain. The CDR3 is 11 residues long. Germline CDR1 and CDR2: SGHRS and YFSETQ. Trimming removed 3 bases from V and 2 bases from J, with 2 bases in between. The CDR3 is CASSSQETQYF. The DNA for the CDR3 is TGCGCCAGCAGCTCACAAGAGACCCAGTACTTC. The variable domain in full, completed from reference TRBV5-1 and TRBJ2-5, reads KAGVTQTPRYLIKTRGQQVTLSCSPISGHRSVSWYQQTPGQGLQFLFEYFSETQRNKGNFPGRFSGRQFSNSRSEMNVSTLELGDSALYLCASSSQETQYFGPGTRLLVL.

The rearrangement uses TRBV11-2 and TRBJ1-1; possibly TRBD1 for D (5 bases). CDR3 size: 15 residues. The germline gives CDR1 SGHAT, CDR2 FQNNGV. The V end was cut by 1 base, the J end by 4 bases, with 13 bases between. The CDR3 DNA follows: TGTGCCAGCAGCTTAGGTGTCTCCGGGGGCACTGAAGCTTTCTTT. This sequence encodes CASSLGVSGGTEAFF.

The V gene is TRBV7-3, the J gene TRBJ2-3, with D possibly being TRBD1 (6 bases). CDR3 length: 14 amino acids. Per the germline V gene, CDR1 is SGHTA and CDR2 is FQGTGA. Trimming cost V 4 bases and J 6 bases, with 14 bases left between them. The CDR3 DNA reads as TGTGCCAGCAGCTCCCGACAGGTAGCCGATACGCAGTATTTT. It is translated as CASSSRQVADTQYF.

The genes are TRBV10-3 and TRBJ1-2; 7 nucleotides agree with TRBD1. The ends lost 2 bases at V and 8 bases at J; junction bases unmatched: 14. From germline, CDR1 is ENHRY and CDR2 SYGVKD. This CDR3 is built from 16 residues. DNA of the CDR3: TGTGCCATCAGTGAGCTGGGGACAGACAACACCGGCGGCTACACCTTC. Its protein is CAISELGTDNTGGYTF.

The chain has TRBV19 and TRBJ1-2; 7 nucleotides agree with TRBD1. The germline gives CDR1 LNHDA, CDR2 SQIVND (reference sequence). The junction had 18 bases not matched to a gene; V was cut back by 0 bases and J by 8 bases. CDR3 length: 18 amino acids. The DNA of the CDR3 is TGTGCCAGTAGTATAGATCCCAGATCCTCGACAGGGACGGAAGGCTACACCTTC. It yields the protein CASSIDPRSSTGTEGYTF.

The V and J genes are TRBV2 and TRBJ1-5; D gene ambiguous. V was trimmed by 7 bases and J by 4 bases, leaving 14 bases between them. The CDR3 runs to 14 residues. In germline, CDR1 is SNHLY, CDR2 FYNNEI. CDR3 in amino acids: CASTETGINQPQHF. CDR3 DNA sequence: TGTGCCAGCACCGAAACCGGGATTAATCAGCCCCAGCATTTT.

The chain uses TRBV4-3 and TRBJ2-1; 11 bases align to TRBD1. The trim removed 5 bases at V and 6 bases at J, leaving 3 bases unmatched. The CDR3 is 14 residues long. Germline assignment: CDR1 LGHNA and CDR2 YSLEER. For the CDR3, the DNA is TGCGCCAGCAGCGTGGGACAGGGGGGCAATGAGCAGTTCTTC. Translated: CASSVGQGGNEQFF.

The genes are TRBV28 and TRBJ1-6; tentative D call: TRBD1 (5 bases). The CDR3 extends over 15 amino acids. CDR1 is MDHEN, CDR2 SYDVKM, per germline. V was clipped by 5 bases and J by 4 bases, with 12 bases between them. The chain's CDR3 is CASSKSGGYNSPLHF. The CDR3 DNA reads as TGTGCCAGCAGTAAATCCGGGGGATATAATTCACCCCTCCACTTT.